This T cell receptor beta chain was captured in a study of T cell responses to AZD1222 COVID-19 vaccine. Germline loops: CDR1 SGDLS, CDR2 YYNGEE. Unmatched junction bases numbered 7, after V lost 6 bases and J lost 2 bases. This CDR3 comprises 15 residues. Sequenced by immunoSEQ multiplex PCR; TCRdb stores in-frame clones only, minus some. The sample comprises tens of thousands of clones, around 86% of which are singletons, and under 3% rests with the top ten. This clone was detected only once. Antigen unknown. Study-wide results and caveats: Two AZD1222 administrations were followed by greater Spike-specific TCR breadth and depth. Clonal diversity may have been underestimated, and the donors were mostly white British, with more females than males. Along spike, vaccine-associated CD4 TCRs were found throughout, with dominance at 160-218 and 743-854.

This chain joins TRBV9 and TRBJ2-5; 10 bases match TRBD2. Sequenced here: peripheral blood, sampled on day 0 of AZD1222 vaccination. This clonotype was obtained from an adult in good health. The DNA for the CDR3 is TGTGCCAGCAACTTAGCGGGAGGACCGCAAGAGACCCAGTACTTC. Its translation: CASNLAGGPQETQYF.